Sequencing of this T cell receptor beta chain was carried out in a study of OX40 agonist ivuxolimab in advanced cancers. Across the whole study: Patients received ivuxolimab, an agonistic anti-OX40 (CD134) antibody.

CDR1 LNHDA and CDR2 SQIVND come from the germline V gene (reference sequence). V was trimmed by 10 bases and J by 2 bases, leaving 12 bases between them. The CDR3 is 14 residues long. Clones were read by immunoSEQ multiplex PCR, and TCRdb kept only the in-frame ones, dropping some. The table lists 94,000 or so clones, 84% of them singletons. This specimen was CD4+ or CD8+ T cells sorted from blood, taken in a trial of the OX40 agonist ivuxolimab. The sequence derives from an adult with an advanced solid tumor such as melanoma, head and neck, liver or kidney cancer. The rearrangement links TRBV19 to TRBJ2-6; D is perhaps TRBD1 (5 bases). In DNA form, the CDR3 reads TGTGCCACCGCCGACAGAACTGGGGCCAACGTCCTGACTTTC. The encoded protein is CATADRTGANVLTF. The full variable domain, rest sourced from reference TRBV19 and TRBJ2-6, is DGGITQSPKYLFRKEGQNVTLSCEQNLNHDAMYWYRQDPGQGLRLIYYSQIVNDFQKGDIAEGYSVSREKKESFPLTVTSAQKNPTAFYLCATADRTGANVLTFGAGSRLTVL.